The 20 T cell receptor beta chains given below trace back to one sample, sequenced in a study of T cells in Graves' hyperthyroidism and ophthalmopathy. Amplified TCR beta CDR3 regions derived from RNA transcripts. A first-round RT-PCR of the TCR CDR3 used the HTBI primer set. TCRdb ran MiXCR on the multiplex PCR reads and lists one entry per CDR3 protein. The table lists about 620,000 distinct CDR3 sequences, around 15% of them singletons. The sequenced sample consisted of blood. These receptors were collected from a woman aged 25 to 39 with Graves' hyperthyroidism.

This clonotype was seen a few times. The chain couples TRBV3-1 to TRBJ2-5; possibly TRBD2 for D (6 bases). The CDR3 length is 16 residues. Per the germline V gene, CDR1 is LGHDT and CDR2 is YNNKEL (reference sequence). The V end lost 0 bases, the J end lost 5 bases, and 16 bases lay between the germline ends. The CDR3 region is CASSQDVGGVEETQYF. As DNA, the CDR3 is TGTGCCAGCAGCCAAGATGTGGGGGGAGTGGAGGAGACCCAGTACTTC.

This clonotype appeared a few times. The chain joins TRBV9 to TRBJ2-1; D call uncertain. Trimming left V 3 bases short and J 9 bases short, with 19 bases between. CDR3 length equals 15 residues. Germline V gives CDR1 SGDLS, CDR2 YYNGEE. The CDR3 DNA reads TGTGCCAGCAGCGCAATTAGCCATATTAAGGGTGAGCAGTTCTTC. Its protein is CASSAISHIKGEQFF.

This clonotype was seen repeatedly, ten times or more. V and J are TRBV11-2 and TRBJ2-7, with TRBD2 matching 10 bases. The CDR3 has 17 amino acids. V shed 3 bases, J shed 3 bases, and the junction held 11 bases outside the gene matches. Germline V gene lookup returns CDR1 SGHAT and CDR2 FQNNGV. This chain's CDR3 is CASSFVWASGGLYEQYF. The DNA of the CDR3 is TGTGCCAGCAGCTTTGTTTGGGCTAGCGGGGGACTCTACGAGCAGTACTTC.

Worth noting for this clonotype: This may be a read error, as it is one base from a much larger clone. Since the CDR3 does not end with the conserved phenylalanine or tryptophan, this likely comes from a read error. The rearrangement joins TRBV6-1 to TRBJ1-5, with 10 bases matching TRBD1. The CDR3 is 16 residues long. J gave up 0 bases and V 6 bases, and 5 bases lay outside the gene matches. The germline V gene encodes CDR1 MNHNS and CDR2 SASEGT. The CDR3 DNA follows: TGTGCCAGCAGGGGACAGGGGCGGTATAGCAATCAGCCCCAGCATTTG. Translation: CASRGQGRYSNQPQHL.

This clonotype has just one count. This chain joins TRBV7-6 and TRBJ2-1, with D possibly matching TRBD1 (5 bases). The CDR3 is 12 amino acids. V dropped 4 bases and J dropped 9 bases, with 10 bases sitting between them. Germline CDR1 is SGHVS and CDR2 is FNYEAQ. The DNA for the CDR3 is TGTGCCAGCAGCTCCCTCAGGGCTGAGCAGTTCTTC. Amino acids: CASSSLRAEQFF.

This clonotype was seen at least ten times. The chain recombines TRBV6-1 with TRBJ2-5, with D unresolved. This CDR3 is built from 14 residues. V was clipped by 1 base and J by 2 bases, with 8 bases between them. CDR1 and CDR2 (germline): MNHNS, SASEGT. The CDR3 coding sequence is TGTGCCAGCAGTGAAGAACAACTACAAGAGACCCAGTACTTC. As protein: CASSEEQLQETQYF.

The chain recombines TRBV10-3 with TRBJ1-2; maybe TRBD1 (6 bases). The germline CDR1 and CDR2 sequences are ENHRY and SYGVKD. CDR3 length: 17 residues. Trimming stripped 3 bases from V and 6 bases from J, with 23 bases between. This CDR3 is CAISDHRRGRGQDGYTF. CDR3 in DNA: TGTGCCATCAGTGACCATCGAAGGGGCCGGGGGCAGGATGGCTACACCTTC.

This clonotype was seen many times. The J gene is TRBJ2-1, the V gene TRBV3-1; D may be TRBD2 (5 bases). V shed 1 base and J shed 0 bases, with 10 bases lying between them. There are 16 residues in the CDR3. The V gene's germline CDR1 is LGHDT and CDR2 YNNKEL (reference sequence). The CDR3 coding sequence is TGTGCCAGCAGCCAAGCGTTACGGGGCTCCTACAATGAGCAGTTCTTC. Its translation is CASSQALRGSYNEQFF.

This clonotype occurred many times. The chain carries TRBV6-1 and TRBJ2-3; possibly TRBD2 for D (6 bases). The V gene lost 5 bases and the J gene lost 4 bases, with 10 bases spanning the gap. Germline V lookup: CDR1 MNHNS, CDR2 SASEGT. This CDR3 contains 13 residues. CDR3 residues: CASSQTRADTQYF. The CDR3 nucleotides read TGTGCCAGCAGTCAGACTAGGGCAGATACGCAGTATTTT.

In its sample, this clonotype was seen many times. The genes are TRBV2 and TRBJ2-2; 8 bases match TRBD2. Germline CDR1 is SNHLY and CDR2 is FYNNEI. The CDR3 totals 14 residues. V gave up 6 bases and J gave up 5 bases; unmatched junction bases: 5. CDR3 DNA: TGTGCCAGCAGAAGCGGGAGCGGGACCGGGGAGCTGTTTTTT. It yields the protein CASRSGSGTGELFF.

This clonotype was seen repeatedly, ten times or more. This chain joins TRBV6-6 and TRBJ2-5; TRBD2 is a possible D gene (7 bases). The CDR3 has 17 residues. V was shortened by 0 bases and J by 5 bases, with 19 bases between the two germline ends. Germline CDR1 MNHNY, CDR2 SVGAGI (reference sequence). CDR3 region: CASSYSWGGRGGETQYF. The CDR3, as DNA: TGTGCCAGCAGTTACTCGTGGGGGGGTCGAGGGGGTGAGACCCAGTACTTC.

The rearrangement joins TRBV29-1 to TRBJ2-7, with D perhaps TRBD1 (6 bases). Looked up from germline, CDR1 is SQVTM and CDR2 is ANQGSEA. CDR3 length equals 12 residues. Trimming stripped 3 bases from V and 6 bases from J, with 12 bases between. DNA of the CDR3: TGCAGCGTTGAGGGACACAGGACCGAGCAGTACTTC. This encodes CSVEGHRTEQYF.

This clonotype was seen a few times. CDR3 bases: TGCAGCGTTGTTGGGGGGACTAGCCCCAAGAGCTCCTACAATGAGCAGTTCTTC. It encodes CSVVGGTSPKSSYNEQFF. This chain connects TRBV29-1 to TRBJ2-1; TRBD2 aligns across 9 bases. The CDR3 is 18 amino acids. Trimming took 4 bases from V and 0 from J; bases not matched to a gene: 13. Looked up from germline, CDR1 is SQVTM and CDR2 is ANQGSEA.

This clonotype has at least ten counts. The rearrangement links TRBV28 to TRBJ1-3; no definite D call. Trimming cost V 3 bases and J 4 bases, with 7 bases left between them. This CDR3 has 13 residues. Germline lookup yields CDR1 MDHEN and CDR2 SYDVKM. CDR3 sequence reads: CASSFGRGNTIYF. For the CDR3, the DNA is TGTGCCAGCAGTTTCGGACGGGGAAACACCATATATTTT.

This rearrangement joins TRBV19 to TRBJ2-7, with 7 bases lining up with TRBD2. The V segment lost 5 bases and the J segment 7 bases; nucleotides outside the gene matches: 5. In germline, CDR1 is LNHDA, CDR2 SQIVND (reference sequence). The CDR3 sequence is 12 residues long. In DNA, the CDR3 is TGTGCCAGTAGTCCGATCGGGGGGGAGCAGTACTTC. Encoded protein: CASSPIGGEQYF. The full variable domain, its missing parts supplied by reference TRBV19 and TRBJ2-7, is DGGITQSPKYLFRKEGQNVTLSCEQNLNHDAMYWYRQDPGQGLRLIYYSQIVNDFQKGDIAEGYSVSREKKESFPLTVTSAQKNPTAFYLCASSPIGGEQYFGPGTRLTVT.

This clonotype was seen at least ten times. This chain links TRBV29-1 with TRBJ1-1; the match to TRBD1 covers 7 bases. The CDR3 is 12 residues long. The germline gives CDR1 SQVTM, CDR2 ANQGSEA. Unmatched junction bases numbered 5, after V lost 6 bases and J lost 4 bases. CDR3 in amino acids: CSVAGGSTEAFF. In nucleotides, the CDR3 is TGCAGCGTCGCAGGGGGGAGCACTGAAGCTTTCTTT.

This clonotype has a handful of counts. The chain carries TRBV4-1 and TRBJ1-2; D might be TRBD1 (5 bases). Trimming stripped 4 bases from V and 0 bases from J, with 9 bases between. Germline values: CDR1 MGHRA, CDR2 YSYEKL. This CDR3 has 14 amino acids. The CDR3: CASSRQTPNYGYTF. The CDR3 DNA follows: TGCGCCAGCAGCCGACAGACTCCTAACTATGGCTACACCTTC.

On this clonotype itself: Given a much more abundant clone one base away, this may be a read error. This sequence joins TRBV6-1 and TRBJ1-3; D might be TRBD1 (5 bases). The CDR3 sequence is 14 residues long. V dropped 10 bases and J dropped 0 bases, with 13 bases sitting between them. The germline V gene has CDR1 MNHNS and CDR2 SASEGT. CDR3 region: CAIKTTASGNTIYF. The CDR3 nucleotides are TGTGCCATCAAGACGACAGCCTCTGGAAACACCATATATTTT.

This clonotype was counted many times. The chain is built from TRBV28 and TRBJ1-5, with 7 nucleotides matching TRBD1. Germline lookup yields CDR1 MDHEN and CDR2 SYDVKM. The V gene end was trimmed by 4 bases and the J gene end by 5 bases; junction bases not matched to a gene: 5. The CDR3 extends over 14 amino acids. CDR3 in amino acids: CASSSGQLDQPQHF. CDR3 DNA sequence: TGTGCCAGCAGTTCGGGACAGTTAGATCAGCCCCAGCATTTT.

Concerning this clonotype itself: A much more abundant neighbour one base away suggests this may be a read error. The chain joins TRBV12-5 to TRBJ2-1; 7 bases fit TRBD2. Trimming took 3 bases from V and 10 from J; bases not matched to a gene: 6. Germline CDR1 LGHNT, CDR2 FRNRAP. The CDR3 has 13 amino acids. CDR3 in DNA: TGTGCTAGTGGTTTCCCTAGCGGAGACGAGCAGTTCTTC. Protein: CASGFPSGDEQFF.